Reported below is one T cell receptor beta chain. What it recognizes is unknown. The source of the sample is a study of PD-1 blockade in mismatch repair-deficient tumors. This CDR3 has 15 amino acids. V was cut by 3 bases and J by 1 base, with 11 bases left in between. The germline V gene encodes CDR1 SNHLY and CDR2 FYNNEI. Study-level findings and limits: Tumor-resident clones, often undetectable pretreatment in blood, expanded then contracted after pembrolizumab.

This table comes from immunoSEQ multiplex PCR, and its TCRdb copy is limited to in-frame clones, with some not included. The sample consists of roughly 14,000 clones, around four fifths of them appearing once. Time point noted: roughly ten-day in vitro stimulation with candidate neoantigen peptide 4. Cells were stimulated around 10 days with each of six to eight ELISpot-reactive neoantigens. Baseline for clone expansion was a parallel culture with no peptide. This chain connects TRBV2 to TRBJ2-3; D is possibly TRBD1 (5 bases). This sample comprised cells cultured in vitro, obtained from a patient treated with pembrolizumab. The clonotype was recovered from an adult with mismatch repair-deficient cancer. The CDR3 coding sequence is TGTGCCAGCAGTGATGACCTAGGGGGCACAGATACGCAGTATTTT. It encodes CASSDDLGGTDTQYF. The entire variable domain, with the rest obtained from reference TRBV2 and TRBJ2-3, is as follows: EPEVTQTPSHQVTQMGQEVILRCVPISNHLYFYWYRQILGQKVEFLVSFYNNEISEKSEIFDDQFSVERPDGSNFTLKIRSTKLEDSAMYFCASSDDLGGTDTQYFGPGTRLTVL.